These 4 T cell receptor beta chains were sequenced from one sample in a study of T cell changes during pregnancy in multiple sclerosis. Profiled with immunoSEQ multiplex PCR; TCRdb holds only in-frame clones, not every one. The sample carries about 20,000 clones, less than 95% recorded once. The specimen was CD4+ T cells from peripheral blood mononuclear cells, collected in the third trimester of pregnancy. The source of these receptors is a female donor in good health, enrolled as a control in a pregnancy study.

By its share, this clone is medium-sized. The chain combines TRBV19 with TRBJ1-2; D is undetermined. This CDR3 has 14 amino acids. Per germline, CDR1 LNHDA and CDR2 SQIVND (reference sequence). Deletions cut 4 bases from V and 0 bases from J, with 9 bases between. CDR3 in DNA: TGTGCCAGTAGTACCCGGACTGCTAACTATGGCTACACCTTC. Amino acids: CASSTRTANYGYTF.

This sequence joins TRBV5-1 and TRBJ2-3, with 9 bases aligning to TRBD2. Germline assignment: CDR1 SGHRS and CDR2 YFSETQ. The CDR3 spans 16 residues. The V gene end was trimmed by 5 bases and the J gene end by 2 bases; junction bases not matched to a gene: 9. The CDR3 sequence: CASRISGGLTTDTQYF. The CDR3 nucleotides are TGCGCCAGCAGAATCAGCGGGGGGCTTACCACAGATACGCAGTATTTT.

DNA for the CDR3: TGTGCCAGTAGTATATTCCACGGGAGCGCAACTAATGAAAAACTGTTTTTT. Its protein product is CASSIFHGSATNEKLFF. The rearrangement links TRBV19 to TRBJ1-4; D ambiguous. CDR3 length equals 17 residues. The V gene's germline CDR1 is LNHDA and CDR2 SQIVND (reference sequence). V dropped 2 bases and J dropped 0 bases, with 13 bases sitting between them.

V is TRBV7-2 and J is TRBJ2-7; D is possibly TRBD1 (6 bases). The CDR3 totals 13 residues. Trimming shortened V by 5 bases and J by 2 bases, and 10 bases separated the two germline ends. The V gene's germline CDR1 is SGHTA and CDR2 FQGNSA. The CDR3 DNA reads TGTGCCAGCAGCCACGGACAGCCCTACGAGCAGTACTTC. Its protein product is CASSHGQPYEQYF. Variable domain in full (rest from reference TRBV7-2 and TRBJ2-7): GAGVSQSPSNKVTEKGKDVELRCDPISGHTALYWYRQSLGQGLEFLIYFQGNSAPDKSGLPSDRFSAERTGGSVSTLTIQRTQQEDSAVYLCASSHGQPYEQYFGPGTRLTVT.